This T cell receptor (beta chain) was documented in a study of blood T cell repertoires in COVID-19. The overall study: Acute-phase and convalescent COVID-19 samples originated in the United States, Italy and Spain.

Looked up from germline, CDR1 is MNHEY and CDR2 is SVGAGI. The length of the CDR3 is 13 residues. Repertoires were generated with immunoSEQ multiplex PCR, while TCRdb's copy carries only in-frame clones and drops some. The profile covers 270,000 or so clones, with about 89% appearing a single time and about 4.2% taken by the ten largest. Sequencing was performed on peripheral blood. The J gene is TRBJ2-2, the V gene TRBV6-5; 9 bases agree with TRBD1. This receptor was taken from a man aged 40-50 years with acute or convalescent COVID-19. The CDR3, as DNA: TGTGCTATTTGGACAGGGGACACCGGGGAGCTGTTTTTT. Translation: CAIWTGDTGELFF.